These 27 T cell receptor beta chains were sequenced from one sample in a study of CD8+ T cells in alopecia areata. In each case, RNA was isolated and then reverse transcribed into cDNA as the sequencing template. Assay: immunoSEQ multiplex PCR; the TCRdb copy retains only in-frame clones and omits some. The sample shows around 290,000 clones, none of them appearing just once. Separation of pooled cutaneous lymph node cells was by sorting with CD4, CD8alpha, NKG2D, NKG2ACE and other markers. Material for sequencing was CD4+ T cells sorted from a lymph node. Receptors originate from a C3H/HeJ mouse with alopecia areata. The strain's MHC: H2-k.

This clone was recorded a few times. Gene names are mouse gene names. The read gets to within 4 residues of the CDR3 end, and the germline J gene fills in the rest. The chain uses TRBV17 and TRBJ2-3, with a tentative D call TRBD1 (6 bases). The CDR3 is made up of 13 amino acids. CDR1 and CDR2 (germline): MNHDT, YYDKIL. V was trimmed by 6 bases and J by 2 bases, leaving 9 bases between them. The CDR3 DNA, read in part, is TGTGCTAGCAGCAGACAGGTTGCAGAA. It is translated as CASSRQVAE. The whole CDR3 reads CASSRQVAETLYF.

For this clone: Genes here carry mouse names. The read ends 4 residues early relative to the CDR3; the germline J gene fills the gap. The J gene is TRBJ1-2, the V gene TRBV14; D perhaps matches TRBD1 (5 bases). Trimming stripped 5 bases from V and 0 bases from J, with 8 bases between. CDR3 length: 13 amino acids. CDR1 SGHDT and CDR2 FRDEAV come from the germline V gene. CDR3 sequence: CASRTGANSDYTF. The part of the CDR3 DNA that was read is TGTGCCAGCAGAACAGGTGCAAACTCC.

Worth noting for this clone: Gene labels here are mouse ones. The chain's CDR3 is CASSIGQNTLYF. CDR3 DNA (partial): TGTGCCAGCAGTATTGGTCAAAAC. J is TRBJ2-4 and V is TRBV19; D not resolved. With the read ending 4 residues before the CDR3 end, the germline J gene is used to fill in that end. Germline lookup yields CDR1 FNHDT and CDR2 SITEND (reference sequence). Trimming pared 2 bases from V and 1 base from J, leaving 2 bases between. The CDR3 runs 12 residues. The complete variable domain, with remaining parts taken from reference TRBV19 and TRBJ2-4, reads GGIITQTPKFLIGQEGQKLTLKCQQNFNHDTMYWYRQDSGKGLRLIYYSITENDLQKGDLSEGYDASREKKSSFSLTVTSAQKNEMAVFLCASSIGQNTLYFGAGTRLSVL.

In its sample, this clone was seen many times. Gene names denote mouse genes. The sequenced fragment ends 3 residues before the CDR3 boundary, so the rest is inferred from the germline J gene. Other DNA variants within this sample encode the same CDR3. The chain couples TRBV13-1 to TRBJ1-6, with D unclear. TRBJ1-6 is an ORF, and what it does is uncertain. The CDR3 extends over 13 amino acids. Between the trimmed V and J ends, which lost 3 bases and 4 bases, there was a span of 5 bases. Germline V gene sequence: CDR1 NSHNY, CDR2 SYGAGN. CDR3 bases read: TGTGCCAGCAGTGGTCAATATAATTCGCCC. It is translated as CASSGQYNSP. The CDR3 in its entirety is CASSGQYNSPLYF.

This clone was detected a few times. Germline and genes: mouse. The read ends 4 residues early relative to the CDR3; the germline J gene fills the gap. The chain recombines TRBV31 with TRBJ1-1; 10 positions agree with TRBD1. The J segment lost 0 bases and the V segment lost 3 bases, leaving 7 bases of the junction unmatched. The germline V gene encodes CDR1 GKSSPN and CDR2 SITVG. This CDR3 spans 16 amino acids. CDR3 in amino acids: CAWSPRTGGPNTEVFF. Incomplete CDR3 DNA: TGTGCCTGGAGCCCCCGGACAGGGGGGCCAAACACA.

This clone was counted a few times. Gene names denote mouse genes. The CDR3 is CASSSTGYEQYF. CDR3 DNA, as far as it was read: TGTGCCAGCAGTTCGACTGGGTAT. The genes are TRBV19 and TRBJ2-7; 7 bases fit TRBD2. The missing CDR3 end, 4 residues past where the read stops, is filled in from the germline J gene. CDR3 length: 12 residues. Germline V CDR1 and CDR2: FNHDT, SITEND (reference sequence).

In this sample, this clone turned up a few times. Gene names and germline match the mouse. The read comes to an end 4 residues before the CDR3 does, leaving the germline J gene to fill in the end. The same CDR3 arises from other DNA sequences in this sample as well. The chain combines TRBV17 with TRBJ1-1; 8 bases line up with TRBD1. With V trimmed by 0 bases and J by 1 base, 1 base remained unmatched. Per the germline V gene, CDR1 is MNHDT and CDR2 is YYDKIL. The CDR3 sequence is 15 residues long. The chain's CDR3 is CASSRDRGRNTEVFF. Partial CDR3 DNA: TGTGCTAGCAGTAGAGACAGGGGGCGGAACACA.

This clone has just a few counts. The gene names here belong to mouse. The read ends 3 residues before the CDR3 terminus; that terminus is restored from the germline J gene. This chain joins TRBV13-1 and TRBJ1-6; D ambiguous. TRBJ1-6 is labeled an ORF, and its function is uncertain. V lost 0 bases to trimming and J lost 6 bases, with 10 bases between them. The CDR3 covers 15 residues. CDR1 and CDR2 from the germline V gene are NSHNY and SYGAGN. The covered CDR3 bases are TGTGCCAGCAGTGATGCGGAGACAATTAATTCGCCC. Translated: CASSDAETINSP. The full-length CDR3 reads as CASSDAETINSPLYF.

Regarding this clone: Genes here carry mouse names. The CDR3 end lies 4 residues beyond the end of the read and is filled in from the germline J gene. This chain joins TRBV31 and TRBJ2-7, with 7 bases matching TRBD1. The CDR3 has 14 amino acids. Looked up from germline, CDR1 is GKSSPN and CDR2 is SITVG. CDR3 amino acids: CAWSLVRQGYEQYF. Incomplete CDR3 DNA: TGTGCCTGGAGTCTAGTGAGACAGGGATAT.

This clone was seen more than once but under ten times. The gene names here belong to mouse. The DNA ends 4 residues before the CDR3 does, and the rest of the CDR3 is filled in from the germline J gene. V and J are TRBV19 and TRBJ2-2; D not resolved. This CDR3 comprises 14 residues. The germline V and J ends were trimmed by 6 bases and 1 base, with 10 bases remaining between them. Germline V gene lookup returns CDR1 FNHDT and CDR2 SITEND (reference sequence). CDR3 DNA, as far as it was read: TGTGCCAGCACAACGAGGGTAAACACCGGG. Its protein is CASTTRVNTG. The full CDR3 is CASTTRVNTGQLYF.

This clone has just a few counts. Gene names follow the mouse nomenclature. Read sequence stops 4 residues before the CDR3 end, and the germline J gene provides the missing end. The chain employs TRBV19 and TRBJ1-2; TRBD1 agrees at 9 bases. The CDR3 runs to 15 residues. V shed 5 bases and J 0 bases; nucleotides not matched to a gene: 5. CDR1 is FNHDT and CDR2 is SITEND in the germline V gene (reference sequence). Incomplete CDR3 DNA: TGTGCCAGCAGCCCCGGACAGGGGTCAAACTCC. Translation gives CASSPGQGSNS. The whole CDR3 is CASSPGQGSNSDYTF.

As concerns this clone: Gene names are mouse gene names. The sequenced fragment ends 4 residues before the CDR3 boundary, so the rest is inferred from the germline J gene. This chain joins TRBV31 and TRBJ2-4, with D perhaps TRBD1 (6 bases). Germline V gene data show CDR1 as GKSSPN and CDR2 as SITVG. The V end lost 3 bases, the J end lost 0 bases, and 13 bases lay between the germline ends. The CDR3 has 15 residues. CDR3 DNA, as far as it was read: TGTGCCTGGAGCCGACCGGGACAAAGTCAAAAC. Protein product: CAWSRPGQSQN. The full CDR3 reads CAWSRPGQSQNTLYF.

This clone was seen more than once but under ten times. Mouse gene names and germline throughout. The read terminates 4 residues before the CDR3 end, so the remaining end is supplied by the germline J gene. The V and J genes are TRBV13-1 and TRBJ2-7, with 11 bases matching TRBD1. The CDR3 length is 14 residues. CDR1 and CDR2 (germline): NSHNY, SYGAGN. Partial CDR3 DNA: TGTGCCAGCAGGCTCCGGGACAGGGGGTAT. Its translation: CASRLRDRGY. The full-length CDR3 reads as CASRLRDRGYEQYF.

Notes on this clone: Mouse germline and gene names are used. The read gets to within 4 residues of the CDR3 end, and the germline J gene fills in the rest. The identical CDR3 is also encoded by other nucleotide sequences in the sample. V usage is TRBV19 and J usage is TRBJ1-2; D is perhaps TRBD1 (6 bases). The CDR3 extends over 14 amino acids. The V end was cut by 2 bases, the J end by 2 bases, with 10 bases between. Per the germline V gene, CDR1 is FNHDT and CDR2 is SITEND (reference sequence). The CDR3 loop is CASSIAGANSDYTF. The sequenced CDR3 bases are TGTGCCAGCAGTATCGCAGGGGCTAACTCC.

This clone was counted many times. Genes and germline are mouse. The missing CDR3 end, 4 residues past where the read stops, is filled in from the germline J gene. This specimen includes other DNA sequences encoding the same CDR3. The gene calls are TRBV13-1 and TRBJ1-2; D gene unclear. The CDR3 contains 13 residues. Trimming removed 1 base at V and 0 bases at J, with 4 bases between. Germline CDR1 NSHNY, CDR2 SYGAGN. The sequenced part of the CDR3 DNA is TGTGCCAGCAGTGATTTTGCAAACTCC. Encoded protein: CASSDFANS. Given in full, the CDR3 is CASSDFANSDYTF.

As for this clone: Mouse germline and gene names are used. The read terminates 4 residues before the CDR3 end, so the remaining end is supplied by the germline J gene. This chain uses TRBV29 with TRBJ2-7, with TRBD1 identical over 7 bases. J lost 3 bases, V lost 8 bases, and 4 bases had no gene match. This CDR3 region has 12 residues. The germline CDR1 and CDR2 sequences are MSHET and SYDVDS. Here the CDR3 reads CASHPGGYEQYF. The sequenced CDR3 bases are TGTGCTAGCCACCCAGGGGGCTAT.

This clone has more than one count but fewer than ten. Gene labels here are mouse ones. Coverage ceases 4 residues before the CDR3 finishes, and the germline J gene fills in the end. V is TRBV5 and J is TRBJ2-3, with D tentatively TRBD1 (5 bases). Deletions cut 0 bases from V and 4 bases from J, with 11 bases between. The CDR3 has 15 residues. Germline V CDR1 and CDR2: LGHNA, YNLKQL (reference sequence). CDR3 DNA, as far as it was read: TGTGCCAGCAGCCAAGACAGGGAAGGGACAGAA. It yields the protein CASSQDREGTE. The CDR3, in full, reads CASSQDREGTETLYF.

The table lists this clone with many counts. Gene and germline names: mouse. The CDR3 is cut off 4 residues early in the read; its end comes from the germline J gene. This same CDR3 is encoded by further DNA sequences in the sample. The chain carries TRBV17 and TRBJ2-5, with 10 bases identical to TRBD2. This CDR3 contains 14 residues. Germline CDR1 is MNHDT and CDR2 is YYDKIL. CDR3 bases read: TGTGCTAGCAGTCGTGACTGGGGGGAAGAC. It codes for CASSRDWGED. The entire CDR3 protein is CASSRDWGEDTQYF.

This clone was counted between two and nine times. Germline and genes: mouse. The read ends 4 residues before the CDR3 terminus; that terminus is restored from the germline J gene. This chain connects TRBV5 to TRBJ2-1; TRBD1 is a possible D gene (5 bases). Looked up from germline, CDR1 is LGHNA and CDR2 is YNLKQL (reference sequence). V gave up 4 bases and J gave up 1 base, with 8 bases separating them. The CDR3 loop spans 14 amino acids. The CDR3 is CASSPPGNYAEQFF. The sequenced part of the CDR3 DNA is TGTGCCAGCAGCCCCCCAGGGAACTATGCT.

This clone was seen a few times. Gene names follow the mouse nomenclature. The read ends 3 residues shy of where the CDR3 ends; the end is completed using the germline J gene. Other DNA sequences in the same sample also yield this CDR3. The gene calls are TRBV13-3 and TRBJ1-6; 9 nucleotides agree with TRBD1. TRBJ1-6 is identified as an open reading frame with a role that is uncertain. The V gene's germline CDR1 is NNHDY and CDR2 SYVADS. The CDR3 totals 13 residues. V was clipped by 5 bases and J by 6 bases; unmatched bases: 0. CDR3 loop: CASRGQGNSPLYF. The CDR3 DNA, read in part, is TGTGCCAGCAGGGGACAGGGTAATTCGCCC.

In its sample, this clone was seen a few times. Each gene name is a mouse one. The read stops 4 residues short of the end of the CDR3; the missing end is completed from the germline J gene. This sequence joins TRBV19 and TRBJ2-1; D perhaps matches TRBD1 (6 bases). With 0 bases removed from V and 1 base from J, the gap between germline ends came to 8 bases. CDR3 size: 15 residues. From germline, CDR1 is FNHDT and CDR2 SITEND (reference sequence). The CDR3 protein is CASSIADRNYAEQFF. The DNA read from the CDR3 is TGTGCCAGCAGTATAGCGGACAGAAACTATGCT.

Notes on this clone: Genes and germline are mouse. The CDR3 spells CASSDDGQGRNSPLYF. CDR3 DNA, as far as it was read: TGTGCCAGCAGTGATGACGGACAGGGGAGGAATTCGCCC. The rearrangement uses TRBV13-3 and TRBJ1-6; TRBD1 agrees at 9 bases. With the read ending 3 residues before the CDR3 end, the germline J gene is used to fill in that end. TRBJ1-6 is designated an ORF whose function remains uncertain. The V segment lost 0 bases and the J segment 7 bases; nucleotides outside the gene matches: 5. CDR3 size: 16 residues. Germline CDR1 and CDR2: NNHDY and SYVADS.

In this sample, this clone turned up a few times. Mouse germline and gene names are used. The read terminates 4 residues ahead of where the CDR3 ends, so the germline J gene completes it. The same CDR3 is also encoded by other DNA sequences in this sample. The chain employs TRBV31 and TRBJ2-2; weak D call: TRBD2 (6 bases). CDR1 and CDR2 from the germline V gene are GKSSPN and SITVG. V dropped 0 bases and J dropped 1 base, with 12 bases sitting between them. This CDR3 comprises 16 residues. The CDR3 spells CAWSLVGTLNTGQLYF. Partial CDR3 DNA: TGTGCCTGGAGTCTGGTCGGGACTTTAAACACCGGG.

This clone was counted between two and nine times. Any gene name here is a mouse gene name. The CDR3 region is CASGDWDRGDTGQLYF. CDR3 bases read: TGTGCCAGCGGTGATTGGGACAGGGGAGACACCGGG. This chain links TRBV13-2 with TRBJ2-2; TRBD1 aligns across 10 bases. The read terminates 4 residues before the CDR3 end, so the remaining end is supplied by the germline J gene. The CDR3 loop spans 16 amino acids. The germline V gene encodes CDR1 NNHNN and CDR2 SYGAGS (reference sequence). The V and J ends lost 1 base and 3 bases, in that order; junction bases with no gene match: 3.

Of note for this clone: Genes and germline are mouse. The read comes to an end 4 residues before the CDR3 does, leaving the germline J gene to fill in the end. V is TRBV1 and J is TRBJ1-1; D is unresolved. Trimming pared 2 bases from V and 4 bases from J, leaving 11 bases between. Germline V gives CDR1 NSQYPW, CDR2 LRSPGD (reference sequence). The CDR3 runs 14 residues. CDR3 sequence reads: CTCSAQEKSTEVFF. The sequenced CDR3 bases are TGCACCTGCAGTGCACAGGAGAAGAGCACA.

This clone has more than one count but fewer than ten. Mouse gene names apply. The read comes to an end 4 residues before the CDR3 does, leaving the germline J gene to fill in the end. The identical CDR3 is also encoded by other nucleotide sequences in the sample. The chain couples TRBV13-1 to TRBJ2-7, with TRBD2 identical over 8 bases. The CDR3 covers 14 residues. CDR1 NSHNY and CDR2 SYGAGN come from the germline V gene. CDR3: CASSDVGGGYEQYF. The part of the CDR3 DNA that was read is TGTGCCAGCAGTGATGTTGGGGGGGGTTAT.

This clone was found a few times. Gene names and germline match the mouse. The missing CDR3 end, 4 residues past where the read stops, is filled in from the germline J gene. The chain uses TRBV13-1 and TRBJ2-5; D is perhaps TRBD2 (8 bases). Germline V gene sequence: CDR1 NSHNY, CDR2 SYGAGN. The CDR3 extends over 16 amino acids. Between the trimmed V and J ends, which lost 0 bases and 2 bases, there was a span of 13 bases. The CDR3 DNA, read in part, is TGTGCCAGCAGTGATGCAGGGGGGGCGCGCCAAGAC. This codes for CASSDAGGARQD. The CDR3 as a whole reads CASSDAGGARQDTQYF.